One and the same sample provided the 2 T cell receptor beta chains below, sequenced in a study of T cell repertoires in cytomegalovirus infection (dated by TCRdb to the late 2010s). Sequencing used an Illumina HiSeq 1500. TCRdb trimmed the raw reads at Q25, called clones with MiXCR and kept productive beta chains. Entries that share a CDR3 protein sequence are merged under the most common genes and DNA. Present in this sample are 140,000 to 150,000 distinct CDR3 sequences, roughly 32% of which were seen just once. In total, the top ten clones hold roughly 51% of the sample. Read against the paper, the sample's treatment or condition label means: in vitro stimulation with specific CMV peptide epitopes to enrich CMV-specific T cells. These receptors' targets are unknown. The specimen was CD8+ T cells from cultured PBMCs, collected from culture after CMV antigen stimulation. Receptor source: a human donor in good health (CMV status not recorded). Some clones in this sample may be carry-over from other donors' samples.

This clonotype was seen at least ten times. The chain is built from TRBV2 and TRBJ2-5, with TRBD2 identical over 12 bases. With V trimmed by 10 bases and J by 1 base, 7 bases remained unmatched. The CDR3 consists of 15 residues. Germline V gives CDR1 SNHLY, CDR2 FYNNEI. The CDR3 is CATTLAGGPQETQYF. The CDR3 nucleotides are TGTGCCACCACACTAGCGGGGGGCCCCCAAGAGACCCAGTACTTC.

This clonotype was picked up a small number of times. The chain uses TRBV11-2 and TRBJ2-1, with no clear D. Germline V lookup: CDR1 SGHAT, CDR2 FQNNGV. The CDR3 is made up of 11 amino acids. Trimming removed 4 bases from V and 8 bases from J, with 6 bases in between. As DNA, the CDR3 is TGTGCCAGCAGCTCCTCGGATGAGCAGTTCTTC. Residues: CASSSSDEQFF.